What follows are 21 T cell receptor beta chains derived from one specimen sequenced in a study of CD8 T cells in Susac syndrome. The RNA, about 0.5 to 1 ug, was put through reverse transcription using random hexamers. TCRdb re-analysed the immunoSEQ multiplex PCR reads in MiXCR, keeping a single row per CDR3 protein. The repertoire consists of approximately 160,000 distinct CDR3 sequences, with about 96% occurring once and the leading ten covering around 0.12%. Sample: CD4+ T cells from PBMCs. Source of these receptors: a human donor with Susac syndrome.

V gene TRBV30 combines with J gene TRBJ2-1, with D possibly being TRBD2 (6 bases). The V and J ends lost 2 bases and 4 bases respectively, with 15 bases between them. The CDR3 loop spans 15 amino acids. Germline lookup yields CDR1 GTSNPN and CDR2 SVGIG (reference sequence). The CDR3 spells CAWSTRLALYNEQFF. The DNA of the CDR3 is TGTGCCTGGAGTACAAGGCTAGCGTTATACAATGAGCAGTTCTTC.

The chain links TRBV12-3 or TRBV12-4 to TRBJ2-5; 8 positions match TRBD1. J gave up 0 bases and V 5 bases, and 5 bases lay outside the gene matches. The CDR3 has 15 amino acids. CDR3 DNA sequence: TGTGCCAGCAGTACCGGGACAGGATACCAAGAGACCCAGTACTTC. The encoded protein is CASSTGTGYQETQYF.

The gene calls are TRBV20-1 and TRBJ2-5; either TRBD1 or TRBD2 may fit D (5 bases each). The CDR3 is 15 residues long. Germline V lookup: CDR1 DFQATT, CDR2 SNEGSKA (reference sequence). Trimming took off 3 bases at V and 1 base at J, with 15 bases between the two ends. The CDR3 sequence: CSASDRGRLQETQYF. The CDR3 DNA follows: TGCAGTGCTAGCGACCGGGGACGACTCCAAGAGACCCAGTACTTC.

This sequence joins TRBV30 and TRBJ1-5; 9 positions match TRBD1. V lost 1 base and J lost 6; bases outside the gene matches: 1. CDR3 size: 13 residues. Germline V gene data show CDR1 as GTSNPN and CDR2 as SVGIG (reference sequence). CDR3 residues: CAWSGTGAQPQHF. DNA for the CDR3: TGTGCCTGGAGTGGGACAGGGGCTCAGCCCCAGCATTTT. Full variable domain (remainder filled in from reference TRBV30 and TRBJ1-5): SQTIHQWPATLVQPVGSPLSLECTVEGTSNPNLYWYRQAAGRGLQLLFYSVGIGQISSEVPQNLSASRPQDRQFILSSKKLLLSDSGFYLCAWSGTGAQPQHFGDGTRLSIL.

This clonotype was picked up one time. The CDR3 DNA follows: TGTGCCAGCAGCTTAGAGACCGTCTACACTGAAGCTTTCTTT. Protein product: CASSLETVYTEAFF. The chain combines TRBV11-2 with TRBJ1-1, with no clear D. The CDR3 consists of 14 residues. Per germline, CDR1 SGHAT and CDR2 FQNNGV. Trimming removed 0 bases at V and 3 bases at J, with 8 bases between.

The V and J genes are TRBV20-1 and TRBJ1-6; D may be TRBD1 (5 bases). V was pared by 1 base and J by 5 bases, with 6 bases between. The V gene's germline CDR1 is DFQATT and CDR2 SNEGSKA (reference sequence). The CDR3 has 13 amino acids. For the CDR3, the DNA is TGCAGTGCTAGAGGGGGCGATAATTCACCCCTCCACTTT. Translating it yields CSARGGDNSPLHF.

A single count supports this clonotype. The chain is built from TRBV29-1 and TRBJ1-3; D is unclear. V lost 7 bases, J lost 2 bases, and 12 bases lay in between. The CDR3 is 13 residues long. The germline V gene has CDR1 SQVTM and CDR2 ANQGSEA. Here the CDR3 DNA reads TGCAGCGCCCAGCAAGGACCTGGAAACACCATATATTTT. It is translated as CSAQQGPGNTIYF.

The V call is TRBV7-9, the J call TRBJ1-1; D is uncertain. The CDR3 runs 14 residues. Per germline, CDR1 SEHNR and CDR2 FQNEAQ (reference sequence). Trimming stripped 3 bases from V and 5 bases from J, with 13 bases between. Here the CDR3 DNA reads TGTGCCAGCAGCTTCTGGACCGGTGGGACTGAAGCTTTCTTT. It codes for CASSFWTGGTEAFF.

The rearrangement uses TRBV7-9 and TRBJ2-5; D is possibly TRBD1 or TRBD2 (5 bases each). Trimming took off 2 bases at V and 2 bases at J, with 15 bases between the two ends. CDR3 length: 16 amino acids. Germline CDR1 and CDR2: SEHNR and FQNEAQ (reference sequence). The CDR3 DNA is TGTGCCAGCAGCTTACCGGGGTGGAGACAGCAAGAGACCCAGTACTTC. Protein sequence: CASSLPGWRQQETQYF.

This clonotype was detected once. This sequence joins TRBV24-1 and TRBJ2-1; TRBD1 matches at 9 bases. The CDR3 contains 18 residues. Germline lookup yields CDR1 KGHDR and CDR2 SFDVKD. V lost 4 bases to trimming and J lost 7 bases; unmatched junction nucleotides: 16. CDR3 region: CATSESGTGSGTGNEQFF. CDR3 DNA sequence: TGTGCCACCAGTGAATCCGGGACAGGGTCGGGGACAGGAAATGAGCAGTTCTTC.

The chain combines TRBV20-1 with TRBJ2-7, with 13 bases matching TRBD2. Per the germline V gene, CDR1 is DFQATT and CDR2 is SNEGSKA (reference sequence). The CDR3 length is 16 residues. Trimming at V came to 2 bases and at J to 3 bases, leaving 7 bases not matched to a gene. The CDR3 nucleotides are TGCAGTGCTAGATCCGGACTAGCGGGGGCCATCTACGAGCAGTACGTC. Translated, it gives CSARSGLAGAIYEQYV.

This rearrangement joins TRBV20-1 to TRBJ2-2, with TRBD2 matching over 8 bases. With 0 bases clipped from V and 5 bases from J, the junction kept 11 bases outside the gene matches. Looked up from germline, CDR1 is DFQATT and CDR2 is SNEGSKA (reference sequence). The CDR3 is 17 residues long. The CDR3 region has the DNA TGCAGTGCTAGAGATTGGAGAGCGGGAGTGGGGACCGGGGAGCTGTTTTTT. It encodes CSARDWRAGVGTGELFF.

The V gene is TRBV2, the J gene TRBJ2-1; 10 bases align to TRBD1. CDR3 length: 14 residues. The germline V gene has CDR1 SNHLY and CDR2 FYNNEI. V trimming: 7 bases; J trimming: 8 bases; junction bases outside the gene matches: 8. The CDR3 region is CASKGRTGGDEQFF. The DNA for the CDR3 is TGTGCCAGCAAGGGGAGGACAGGGGGGGATGAGCAGTTCTTC. The variable domain in full, completed from reference TRBV2 and TRBJ2-1, reads EPEVTQTPSHQVTQMGQEVILRCVPISNHLYFYWYRQILGQKVEFLVSFYNNEISEKSEIFDDQFSVERPDGSNFTLKIRSTKLEDSAMYFCASKGRTGGDEQFFGPGTRLTVL.

The V call is TRBV30, the J call TRBJ2-7; D not resolved. This CDR3 is 14 amino acids long. V lost 0 bases to trimming and J lost 0 bases, with 9 bases between them. The germline V gene has CDR1 GTSNPN and CDR2 SVGIG (reference sequence). In DNA, the CDR3 is TGTGCCTGGAGTGTACTCGGGCGCTCCTACGAGCAGTACTTC. It specifies CAWSVLGRSYEQYF.

V is TRBV7-2 and J is TRBJ2-6; D unresolved. Per the germline V gene, CDR1 is SGHTA and CDR2 is FQGNSA. The CDR3 contains 16 residues. Trimming took off 6 bases at V and 0 bases at J, with 12 bases between the two ends. The CDR3 DNA is TGTGCCAGCAGAGAACGAACTCTCTCTGGGGCCAACGTCCTGACTTTC. Residues: CASRERTLSGANVLTF.

The genes are TRBV6-5 and TRBJ2-1, with D possibly being TRBD1 (6 bases). This CDR3 contains 12 residues. The germline V gene has CDR1 MNHEY and CDR2 SVGAGI. Between the trimmed V and J ends, which lost 5 bases and 6 bases, there was a span of 8 bases. CDR3 sequence: CASSGQLNEQFF. In DNA form, the CDR3 reads TGTGCCAGCAGTGGACAGCTCAATGAGCAGTTCTTC.

This chain connects TRBV2 to TRBJ1-5; D possibly corresponds to TRBD1 (5 bases). Trimming removed 1 base from V and 15 bases from J, with 13 bases in between. Germline V CDR1 and CDR2: SNHLY, FYNNEI. The CDR3 consists of 12 residues. CDR3 sequence: CASSEGDAVRHF. CDR3 sequence (DNA): TGTGCCAGCAGTGAAGGGGACGCGGTCCGGCATTTT.

In this sample, this clonotype turned up once. This chain connects TRBV28 to TRBJ1-2; weak D call: TRBD1 (5 bases). V was pared by 2 bases and J by 13 bases, with 11 bases between. CDR1 is MDHEN and CDR2 is SYDVKM in the germline V gene. This CDR3 has 11 residues. The CDR3 loop reads CASSLRGAVTF. DNA for the CDR3: TGTGCCAGCAGTTTACGAGGGGCGGTCACCTTC.

The gene calls are TRBV12-3 or TRBV12-4 and TRBJ1-5; 8 bases align to TRBD1. The CDR3 length is 14 residues. V shed 6 bases and J 6 bases; nucleotides not matched to a gene: 7. The CDR3 spells CASSMTGEIQPQHF. The CDR3 nucleotides are TGTGCCAGCAGCATGACAGGGGAAATTCAGCCCCAGCATTTT.

The gene calls are TRBV7-2 and TRBJ2-5, with a possible D match to TRBD1 (7 bases). V was clipped by 1 base and J by 4 bases, with 19 bases between them. Germline CDR1 SGHTA, CDR2 FQGNSA. The length of the CDR3 is 17 residues. The CDR3 here is CASSLVIQGGQGETQYF. In DNA form, the CDR3 reads TGTGCCAGCAGCTTAGTAATTCAGGGGGGTCAAGGAGAGACCCAGTACTTC.

This clonotype was recorded once. The V call is TRBV5-4, the J call TRBJ2-3; TRBD2 matches 14 bases. J lost 2 bases, V lost 0 bases, and 5 bases had no gene match. The CDR3 sequence is 18 residues long. CDR1 and CDR2 (germline): SGHNT, YYREEE (reference sequence). In nucleotides, the CDR3 is TGTGCCAGCAGCTTGGGACTAGCGGGGGGGCCTGACACAGATACGCAGTATTTT. Translation: CASSLGLAGGPDTDTQYF.